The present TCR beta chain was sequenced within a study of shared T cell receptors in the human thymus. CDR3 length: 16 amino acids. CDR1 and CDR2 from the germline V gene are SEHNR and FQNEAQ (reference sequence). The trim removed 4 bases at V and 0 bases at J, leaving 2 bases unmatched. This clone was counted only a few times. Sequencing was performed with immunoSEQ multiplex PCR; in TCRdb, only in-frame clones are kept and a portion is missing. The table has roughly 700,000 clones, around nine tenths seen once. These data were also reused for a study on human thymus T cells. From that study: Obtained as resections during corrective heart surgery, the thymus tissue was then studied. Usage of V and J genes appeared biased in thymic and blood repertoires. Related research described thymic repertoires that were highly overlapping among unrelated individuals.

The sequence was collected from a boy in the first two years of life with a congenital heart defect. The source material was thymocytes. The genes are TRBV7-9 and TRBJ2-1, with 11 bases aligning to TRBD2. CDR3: CASSCSGRGSYNEQFF. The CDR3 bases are TGTGCCAGCAGCTGTAGCGGGAGGGGCTCCTACAATGAGCAGTTCTTC.